These 4 T cell receptor beta chains were sequenced from one sample in a study of blood T cells in healthy people across ages (dated by TCRdb to 2013 to 2016). Receptor libraries were prepared by 5' RACE. Sequenced using an Illumina HiSeq 2500. A second PCR of roughly 7 to 12 cycles was run with a J-beta primer mix and a sample-barcoded 5' primer. Through fastp at Q25 and MiXCR, TCRdb rebuilt clones from the public reads, retaining in-frame beta chains. Records with the same CDR3 protein are collapsed into one entry carrying the most frequent genes and DNA. The sample has 730,000 or so distinct CDR3 sequences on record, 35% to 50% of them singletons. The ten largest clones represent about 30% of the sample. Sequences were obtained from blood. The source is a man older than 75 in good health.

The chain joins TRBV7-9 to TRBJ1-5; D not certain. Deletions cut 1 base from V and 9 bases from J, with 7 bases between. Germline values: CDR1 SEHNR, CDR2 FQNEAQ (reference sequence). This CDR3 is 12 amino acids long. The chain's CDR3 is CASSLGRGPQHF. The CDR3 DNA is TGTGCCAGCAGCTTAGGACGGGGGCCCCAGCATTTT.

This rearrangement joins TRBV5-1 to TRBJ2-2; D uncertain. CDR1 and CDR2 (germline): SGHRS, YFSETQ. The V end lost 1 base, the J end lost 7 bases, and 8 bases lay between the germline ends. The CDR3 extends over 13 amino acids. CDR3 sequence reads: CASSLMGSGELFF. CDR3 nucleotides: TGCGCCAGCAGCTTGATGGGTAGCGGGGAGCTGTTTTTT.

This chain connects TRBV6-5 to TRBJ2-7; D possibly corresponds to TRBD2 (6 bases). This CDR3 comprises 14 residues. The germline CDR1 and CDR2 sequences are MNHEY and SVGAGI. Deletions cut 6 bases from V and 1 base from J, with 13 bases between. The CDR3 here is CASRRPSASYEQYF. For the CDR3, the DNA is TGTGCCAGCAGACGGCCTAGCGCTTCCTACGAGCAGTACTTC.

V and J are TRBV29-1 and TRBJ2-5; 7 nucleotides line up with TRBD1. V was clipped by 0 bases and J by 11 bases; unmatched bases: 9. Germline V gives CDR1 SQVTM, CDR2 ANQGSEA. The CDR3 spans 13 residues. The CDR3 reads CSVEDDRAGEQYF. In DNA, the CDR3 is TGCAGCGTTGAAGATGACAGGGCTGGAGAGCAGTACTTC.